This T cell receptor beta chain was captured in a study of blood T cell repertoires in COVID-19. In the study overall: Nucleic acid was either cDNA or gDNA, and it came from T cells, B-cell-depleted T cells, or PBMCs.

The V and J ends lost 4 bases and 2 bases, in that order; junction bases with no gene match: 14. CDR3 length: 18 residues. Germline V gives CDR1 SGHNT, CDR2 YENEEA. Data came from immunoSEQ multiplex PCR; TCRdb stores just in-frame clones and leaves some out. The data contain 430,000 or so clones, roughly 90% of them singletons. Cohort allocation depended upon clinical history that participants reported. Two negative PCRs, clearance, or symptom resolution had been documented for recovered Cohort 3 donors. This sequence was found in a woman aged 40 to 49 who had recovered from COVID-19. The chain couples TRBV11-3 to TRBJ2-7; 10 bases match TRBD1. The sample comprised PBMCs or T cells enriched from blood (not recorded which). CDR3 sequence reads: CASSYHSGGTGEAYEQYF. The CDR3 DNA reads as TGTGCCAGCAGCTACCACTCAGGAGGGACAGGGGAGGCCTACGAGCAGTACTTC.